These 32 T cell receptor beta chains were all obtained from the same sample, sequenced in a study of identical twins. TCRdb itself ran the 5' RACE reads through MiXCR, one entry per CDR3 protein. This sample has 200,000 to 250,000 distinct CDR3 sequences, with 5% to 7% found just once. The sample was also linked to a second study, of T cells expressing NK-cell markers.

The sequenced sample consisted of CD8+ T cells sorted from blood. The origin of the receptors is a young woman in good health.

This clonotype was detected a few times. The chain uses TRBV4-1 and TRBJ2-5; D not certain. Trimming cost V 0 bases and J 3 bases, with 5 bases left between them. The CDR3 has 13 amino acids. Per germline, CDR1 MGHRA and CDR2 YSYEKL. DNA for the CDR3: TGCGCCAGCAGCCAAGACACGGAAGAGACCCAGTACTTC. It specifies CASSQDTEETQYF.

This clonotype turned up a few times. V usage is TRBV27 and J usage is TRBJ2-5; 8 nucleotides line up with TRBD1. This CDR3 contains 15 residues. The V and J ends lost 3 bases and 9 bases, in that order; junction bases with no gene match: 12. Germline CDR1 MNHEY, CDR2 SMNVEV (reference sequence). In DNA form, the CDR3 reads TGTGCCAGCAGTTTCTGGGGACAGGCGGAGGGACCCCAGTACTTC. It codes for CASSFWGQAEGPQYF.

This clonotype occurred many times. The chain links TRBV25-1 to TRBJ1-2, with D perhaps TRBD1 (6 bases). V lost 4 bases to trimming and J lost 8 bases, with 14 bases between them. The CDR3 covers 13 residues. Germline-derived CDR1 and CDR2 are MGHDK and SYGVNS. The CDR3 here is CASSAGDAGGYTF. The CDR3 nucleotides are TGTGCCAGCAGTGCAGGGGACGCTGGCGGCTACACCTTC.

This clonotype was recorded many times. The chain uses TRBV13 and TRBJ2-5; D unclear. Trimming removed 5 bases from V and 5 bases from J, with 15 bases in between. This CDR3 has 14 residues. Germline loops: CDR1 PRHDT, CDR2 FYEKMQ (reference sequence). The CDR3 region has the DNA TGTGCCAGCAGCCCCCCTACTGCTGAGGAGACCCAGTACTTC. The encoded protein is CASSPPTAEETQYF.

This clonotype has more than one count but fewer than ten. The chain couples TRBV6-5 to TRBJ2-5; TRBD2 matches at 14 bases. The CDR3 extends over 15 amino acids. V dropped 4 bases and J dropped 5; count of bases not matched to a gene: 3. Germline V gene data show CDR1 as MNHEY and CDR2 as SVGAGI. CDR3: CASSSGLAGVETQYF. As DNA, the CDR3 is TGTGCCAGCAGTTCGGGACTAGCGGGAGTTGAGACCCAGTACTTC.

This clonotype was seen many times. The CDR3 sequence is CASSQMGLAGGDEQFF. The CDR3 DNA sequence: TGTGCCAGCAGTCAAATGGGACTAGCGGGGGGTGATGAGCAGTTCTTC. The chain couples TRBV12-3 or TRBV12-4 to TRBJ2-1; 15 positions agree with TRBD2. The CDR3 loop spans 16 amino acids. Germline trimming cut 5 bases from V and 8 bases from J; bases unmatched to any gene: 7.

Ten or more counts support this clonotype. The CDR3 region is CASSRDPNIQYF. In DNA form, the CDR3 reads TGTGCCAGCAGCCGAGACCCTAACATTCAGTACTTC. This chain uses TRBV13 with TRBJ2-4; D unresolved. This CDR3 spans 12 amino acids. V was cut by 5 bases and J by 7 bases, with 9 bases left in between. Germline CDR1 reads PRHDT; CDR2 reads FYEKMQ (reference sequence).

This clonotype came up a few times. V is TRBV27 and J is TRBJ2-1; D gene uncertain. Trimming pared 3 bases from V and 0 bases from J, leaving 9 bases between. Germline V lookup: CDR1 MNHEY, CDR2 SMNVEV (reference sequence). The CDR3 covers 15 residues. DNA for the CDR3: TGTGCCAGCAGTTTTGGTCGTGGCTCCTACAATGAGCAGTTCTTC. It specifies CASSFGRGSYNEQFF.

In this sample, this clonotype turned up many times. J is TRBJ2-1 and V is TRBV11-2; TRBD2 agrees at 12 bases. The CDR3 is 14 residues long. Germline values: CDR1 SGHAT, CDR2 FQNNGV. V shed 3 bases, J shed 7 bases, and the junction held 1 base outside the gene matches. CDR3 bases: TGTGCCAGCAGCTTGACTAGCGGGAGAAATGAGCAGTTCTTC. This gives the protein CASSLTSGRNEQFF.

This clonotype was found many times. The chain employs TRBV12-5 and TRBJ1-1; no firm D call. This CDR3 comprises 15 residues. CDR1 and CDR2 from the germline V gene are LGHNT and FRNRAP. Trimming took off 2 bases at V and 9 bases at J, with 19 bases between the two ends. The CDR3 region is CASGLPTETPRQAFF. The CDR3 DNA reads TGTGCTAGTGGTTTGCCTACTGAGACCCCCAGACAAGCTTTCTTT.

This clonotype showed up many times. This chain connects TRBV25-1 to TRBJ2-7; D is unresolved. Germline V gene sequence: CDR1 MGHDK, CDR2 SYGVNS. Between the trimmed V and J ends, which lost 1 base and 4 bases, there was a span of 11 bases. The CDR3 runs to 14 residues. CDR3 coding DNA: TGTGCCAGCAGTGAATTGAGCAGTGTTTACGAGCAGTACTTC. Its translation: CASSELSSVYEQYF.

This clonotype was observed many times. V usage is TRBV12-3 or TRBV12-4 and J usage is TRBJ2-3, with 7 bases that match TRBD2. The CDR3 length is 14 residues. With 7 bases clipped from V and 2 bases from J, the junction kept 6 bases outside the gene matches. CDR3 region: CASTLGGYTDTQYF. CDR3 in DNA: TGTGCCAGCACCCTCGGGGGGTACACAGATACGCAGTATTTT.

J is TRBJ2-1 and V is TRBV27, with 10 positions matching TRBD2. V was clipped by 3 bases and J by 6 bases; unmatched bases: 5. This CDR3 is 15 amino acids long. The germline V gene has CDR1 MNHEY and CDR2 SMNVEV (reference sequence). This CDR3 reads CASSFSGRAGNEQFF. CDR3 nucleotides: TGTGCCAGCAGTTTCAGCGGGAGGGCCGGCAATGAGCAGTTCTTC.

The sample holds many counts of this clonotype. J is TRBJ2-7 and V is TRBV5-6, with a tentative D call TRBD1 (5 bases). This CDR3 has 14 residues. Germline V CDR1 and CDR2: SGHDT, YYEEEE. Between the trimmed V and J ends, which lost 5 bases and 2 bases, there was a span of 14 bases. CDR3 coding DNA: TGTGCCAGCAGTTTTGGGGCGGAACCCTACGAGCAGTACTTC. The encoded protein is CASSFGAEPYEQYF.

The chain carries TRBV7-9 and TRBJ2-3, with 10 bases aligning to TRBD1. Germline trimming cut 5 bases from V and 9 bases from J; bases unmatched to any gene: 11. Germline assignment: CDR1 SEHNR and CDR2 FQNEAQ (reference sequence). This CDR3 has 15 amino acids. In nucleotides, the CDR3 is TGTGCCAGCAGCCCGGCAGACAGGGGGCTCCGGACGCAGTATTTT. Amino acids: CASSPADRGLRTQYF.

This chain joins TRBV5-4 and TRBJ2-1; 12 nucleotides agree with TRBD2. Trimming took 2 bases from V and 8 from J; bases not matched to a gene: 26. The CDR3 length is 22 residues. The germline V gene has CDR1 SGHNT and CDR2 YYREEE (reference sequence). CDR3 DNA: TGTGCCAGCAGCTTAGGCCACCCCGCTCTAGCGGGAGGGTCTAGGGTGGGTCATGAGCAGTTCTTC. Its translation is CASSLGHPALAGGSRVGHEQFF.

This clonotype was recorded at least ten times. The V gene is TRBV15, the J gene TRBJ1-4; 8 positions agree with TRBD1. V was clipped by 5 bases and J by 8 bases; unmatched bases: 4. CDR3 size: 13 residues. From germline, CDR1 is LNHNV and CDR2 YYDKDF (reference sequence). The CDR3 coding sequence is TGTGCCACCAGCGGACAGGGCGGGGAAAAACTGTTTTTT. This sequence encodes CATSGQGGEKLFF.

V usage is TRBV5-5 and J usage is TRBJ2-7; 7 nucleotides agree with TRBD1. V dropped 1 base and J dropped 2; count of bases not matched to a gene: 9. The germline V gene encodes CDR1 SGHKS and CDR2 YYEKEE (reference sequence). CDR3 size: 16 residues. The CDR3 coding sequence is TGTGCCAGCAGCTTGTCCGAGTACAGGGGCGCCTACGAGCAGTACTTC. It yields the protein CASSLSEYRGAYEQYF.

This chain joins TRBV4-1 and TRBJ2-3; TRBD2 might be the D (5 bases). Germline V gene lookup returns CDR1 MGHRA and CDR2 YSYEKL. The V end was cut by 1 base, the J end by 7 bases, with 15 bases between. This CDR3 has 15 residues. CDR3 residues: CASSQVPDGGYTQYF. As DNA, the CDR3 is TGCGCCAGCAGCCAAGTTCCAGATGGAGGCTATACGCAGTATTTT.

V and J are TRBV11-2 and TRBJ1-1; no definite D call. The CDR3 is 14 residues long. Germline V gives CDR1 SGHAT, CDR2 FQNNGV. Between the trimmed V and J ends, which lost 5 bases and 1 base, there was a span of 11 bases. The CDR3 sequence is CASSPDRQNTEAFF. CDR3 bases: TGTGCCAGCAGCCCTGATAGACAGAACACTGAAGCTTTCTTT. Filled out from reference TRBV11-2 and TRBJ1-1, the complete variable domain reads EAGVAQSPRYKIIEKRQSVAFWCNPISGHATLYWYQQILGQGPKLLIQFQNNGVVDDSQLPKDRFSAERLKGVDSTLKIQPAKLEDSAVYLCASSPDRQNTEAFFGQGTRLTVV.

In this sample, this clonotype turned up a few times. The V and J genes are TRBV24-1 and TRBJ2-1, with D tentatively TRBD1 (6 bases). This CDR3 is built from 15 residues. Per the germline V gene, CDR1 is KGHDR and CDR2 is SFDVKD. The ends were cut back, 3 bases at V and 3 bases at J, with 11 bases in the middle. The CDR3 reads CATSDPRGIYNEQFF. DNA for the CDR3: TGTGCCACCAGTGATCCCAGGGGCATCTACAATGAGCAGTTCTTC.

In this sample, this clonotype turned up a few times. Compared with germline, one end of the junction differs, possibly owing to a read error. CDR3 sequence: CASRLGGNQPQHF. In DNA, the CDR3 is TGTGCCAGCAGATTAGGCGGGAATCAGCCCCAGCATTTT. The chain is built from TRBV7-8 and TRBJ1-5, with no clear D. Germline V gene sequence: CDR1 SGHVS, CDR2 FQNEAQ. The CDR3 consists of 13 residues. Full variable domain (rest looked up from reference TRBV7-8 and TRBJ1-5): GAGVSQSPRYKVAKRGQDVALRCDPISGHVSLFWYQQALGQGPEFLTYFQNEAQLDKSGLPSDRFFAERPEGSVSTLKIQRTQQEDSAVYLCASRLGGNQPQHFGDGTRLSIL.

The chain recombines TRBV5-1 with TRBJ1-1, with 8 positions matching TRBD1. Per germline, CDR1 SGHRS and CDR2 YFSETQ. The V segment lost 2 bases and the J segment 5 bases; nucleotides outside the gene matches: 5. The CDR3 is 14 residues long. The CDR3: CASSFGRGLTEAFF. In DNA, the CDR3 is TGCGCCAGCAGCTTCGGCAGGGGGCTGACTGAAGCTTTCTTT.

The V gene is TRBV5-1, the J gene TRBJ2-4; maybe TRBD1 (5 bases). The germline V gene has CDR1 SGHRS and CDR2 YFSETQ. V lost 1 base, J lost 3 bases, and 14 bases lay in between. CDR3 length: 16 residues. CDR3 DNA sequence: TGCGCCAGCAGCTTGCGGGCAGGGATGGTCAAAAACATTCAGTACTTC. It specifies CASSLRAGMVKNIQYF.

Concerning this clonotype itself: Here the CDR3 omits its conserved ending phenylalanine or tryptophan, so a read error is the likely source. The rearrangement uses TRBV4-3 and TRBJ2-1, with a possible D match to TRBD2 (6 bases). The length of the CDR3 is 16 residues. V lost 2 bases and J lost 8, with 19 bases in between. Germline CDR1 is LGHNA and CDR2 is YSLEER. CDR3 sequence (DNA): TGCGCCAGCAGCCAACTGTACGGGAGTCGGAGCGATGAGCAGTTCCTC. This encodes CASSQLYGSRSDEQFL.

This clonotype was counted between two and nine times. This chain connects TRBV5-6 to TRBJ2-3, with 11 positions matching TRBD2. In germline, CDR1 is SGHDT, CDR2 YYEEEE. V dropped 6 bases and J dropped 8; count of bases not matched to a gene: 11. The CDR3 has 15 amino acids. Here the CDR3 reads CASTVIAGGPGTQYF. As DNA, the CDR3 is TGTGCCAGCACCGTAATAGCGGGAGGGCCGGGTACGCAGTATTTT.

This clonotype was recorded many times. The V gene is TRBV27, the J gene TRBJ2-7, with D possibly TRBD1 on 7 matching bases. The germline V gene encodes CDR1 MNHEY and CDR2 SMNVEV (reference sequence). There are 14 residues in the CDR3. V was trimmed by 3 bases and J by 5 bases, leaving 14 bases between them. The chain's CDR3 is CASSLRQGGHEQYF. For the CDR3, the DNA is TGTGCCAGCAGTTTGCGGCAGGGGGGCCACGAGCAGTACTTC.

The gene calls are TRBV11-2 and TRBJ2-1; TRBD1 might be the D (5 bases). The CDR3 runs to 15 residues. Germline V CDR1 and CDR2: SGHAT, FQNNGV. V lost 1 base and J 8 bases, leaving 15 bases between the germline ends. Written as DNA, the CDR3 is TGTGCCAGCAGCTTAGTGGGGCCCCGGATCCATGAGCAGTTCTTC. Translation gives CASSLVGPRIHEQFF.

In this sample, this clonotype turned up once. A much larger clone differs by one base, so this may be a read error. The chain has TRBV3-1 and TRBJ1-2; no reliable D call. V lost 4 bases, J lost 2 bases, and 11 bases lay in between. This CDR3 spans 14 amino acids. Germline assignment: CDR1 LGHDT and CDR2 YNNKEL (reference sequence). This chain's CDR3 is CASSLVESNYGYTF. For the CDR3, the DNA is TGTGCCAGCAGCCTAGTCGAATCCAACTATGGCTACACCTTC. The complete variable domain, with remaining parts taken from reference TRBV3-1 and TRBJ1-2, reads DTAVSQTPKYLVTQMGNDKSIKCEQNLGHDTMYWYKQDSKKFLKIMFSYNNKELIINETVPNRFSPKSPDKAHLNLHINSLELGDSAVYFCASSLVESNYGYTFGSGTRLTVV.

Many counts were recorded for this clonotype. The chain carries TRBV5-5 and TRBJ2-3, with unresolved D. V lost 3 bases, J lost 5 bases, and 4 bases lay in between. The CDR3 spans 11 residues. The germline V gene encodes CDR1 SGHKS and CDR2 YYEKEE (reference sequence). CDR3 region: CASSWGDTQYF. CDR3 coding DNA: TGTGCCAGCAGCTGGGGAGATACGCAGTATTTT.

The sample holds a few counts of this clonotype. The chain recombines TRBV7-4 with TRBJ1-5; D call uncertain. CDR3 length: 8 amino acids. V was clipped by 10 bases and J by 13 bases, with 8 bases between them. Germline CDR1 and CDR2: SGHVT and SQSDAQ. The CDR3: CATKGQHF. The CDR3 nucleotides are TGTGCCACCAAGGGACAGCATTTT.

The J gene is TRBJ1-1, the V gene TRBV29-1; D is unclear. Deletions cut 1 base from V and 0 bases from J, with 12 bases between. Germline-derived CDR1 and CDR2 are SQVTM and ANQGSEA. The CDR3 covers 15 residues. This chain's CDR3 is CSVEGTDGLNTEAFF. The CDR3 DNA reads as TGCAGCGTTGAAGGTACTGACGGTTTGAACACTGAAGCTTTCTTT.